A selection of T cell receptor beta chains follows, all from one sample in a study of T cell repertoires in cytomegalovirus infection. TCRdb fed the reads into MiXCR, producing one record per CDR3 protein. Of approximately 260,000 distinct CDR3 sequences in the sample, 20% to 25% were seen once. These receptors have no known antigen. The sequencing used cultured PBMCs, collected from culture after CMV antigen stimulation. Receptor source: a human donor in good health (CMV status not recorded). Some clones in this sample may be carry-over from other donors' samples. The conserved cysteine and the conserved F or W are not part of the CDR3 here. D genes are given only for firm matches.

TRBJ2-2	TRBV24-1	TRBD1	ATSDSADRGTGELF
TRBJ1-3	TRBV12-3/TRBV12-4	.	ASSLGLGNSGNTIY
TRBJ1-1	TRBV6-2/TRBV6-3	TRBD1	ASSYALQGTRDTEAF
TRBJ2-1	TRBV19	TRBD2	ASSRAGGLYEQF
TRBJ2-3	TRBV6-1	TRBD2	ASKLGLAGGPDTQY
TRBJ2-3	TRBV25-1	TRBD2	ASSEWASGRAGDTQY
TRBJ2-7	TRBV7-2	.	ASSFKPAYEQY
TRBJ1-2	TRBV19	.	ASRRPGSYYGYT
TRBJ1-2	TRBV27	.	ASSSHTGSRGYT
TRBJ2-2	TRBV7-9	TRBD1	ASSGGQRSTGELF
TRBJ2-2	TRBV6-2/TRBV6-3	TRBD2	ASRDFPTSGSTGELF
TRBJ2-2	TRBV19	TRBD2	ASSHLAGVNTGELF
TRBJ1-2	TRBV6-1	.	ASSSLSYGYT
TRBJ2-5	TRBV27	.	ASSSYVQETQY
TRBJ2-1	TRBV7-9	TRBD2	ASSARTSGRARDEQF
TRBJ2-3	TRBV7-2	.	ASRPGAPGTDTQY
TRBJ2-5	TRBV7-2	TRBD2	ASSLGGGEQETQY
TRBJ2-3	TRBV7-3	TRBD1	ASSSYLTGVADTQY
TRBJ2-3	TRBV20-1	.	SARVGGPDTQY
TRBJ2-1	TRBV19	.	ASTDRWSRGTGPYNEQF
TRBJ2-5	TRBV29-1	TRBD2	SVEDGLAGAETQY
TRBJ2-5	TRBV7-8	.	ASSLNTGARETQY
TRBJ1-2	TRBV28	.	ASSFIGYT
TRBJ1-2	TRBV6-6	TRBD1	ASSWDRDTNYGYT
TRBJ2-3	TRBV4-1	TRBD2	ASSQEGTSSGDTQY
TRBJ1-1	TRBV5-4	TRBD1	ASSTGQPMNTEAF
TRBJ2-7	TRBV6-2/TRBV6-3	TRBD1	ASSYPGQPPYEQY
TRBJ1-2	TRBV4-2	.	ASSHVSRNEDGYT
TRBJ2-5	TRBV7-2	.	ASSSGTLRTQY
TRBJ1-2	TRBV7-9	.	ASSSSDYGYT
TRBJ2-3	TRBV5-1	.	ASSILGKSTDTQY
TRBJ2-5	TRBV24-1	TRBD2	ATSAPMLAGSFQETQY
TRBJ1-4	TRBV28	TRBD1	ASSNRGVGEKLF
TRBJ1-4	TRBV7-6	TRBD1	ASSSGTGSTNEKLF
TRBJ1-2	TRBV5-4	.	ASSLLGGAGYT
TRBJ2-1	TRBV2	.	ASSPTREQF
TRBJ2-1	TRBV27	TRBD2	ASSFGTSGSGSYNEQF
TRBJ2-5	TRBV12-3/TRBV12-4	.	ASSFDGNQETQY
TRBJ2-5	TRBV12-3/TRBV12-4	.	ASSPRGGGETQY
TRBJ1-3	TRBV6-5	.	ASSYAGFSGNTIY
TRBJ2-7	TRBV4-1	.	ASSPRAEGSYEQY
TRBJ1-2	TRBV6-2/TRBV6-3	TRBD1	ASSPGQRNYGYT
TRBJ2-1	TRBV6-6	TRBD2	ASSRLASDEQF
TRBJ1-5	TRBV12-3/TRBV12-4	TRBD1	ASSPTGASNQPQH
TRBJ2-2	TRBV7-9	.	ASSREVVGELF
TRBJ2-1	TRBV10-1	TRBD2	ASSNPGTSGTNEQF
TRBJ2-5	TRBV6-2/TRBV6-3	.	ASSYHVVFRQGIGGRETQY
TRBJ2-2	TRBV5-6	.	ASSWGTSGFIGELF
TRBJ2-7	TRBV6-5	.	ASSYSRAVRSSYEQY
TRBJ2-5	TRBV7-4	TRBD1	ASSPTGAQETQY
TRBJ2-3	TRBV12-3/TRBV12-4	TRBD2	ASSLSRSGRVVDTQY
TRBJ2-5	TRBV11-3	.	ASSSSPETQY
TRBJ1-1	TRBV28	.	ASSTRTAMGTEAF